This T cell receptor beta chain was sequenced in a study of blood T cell repertoires in COVID-19. About the research overall: Sites across the United States, Italy and Spain contributed samples from acute and convalescent COVID-19. Sources were T cells, B-cell-depleted T cells, or PBMCs; the material itself was cDNA or gDNA.

The germline CDR1 and CDR2 sequences are MNHEY and SVGAGI. V trimming: 5 bases; J trimming: 12 bases; junction bases outside the gene matches: 11. The CDR3 has 14 amino acids. Original analysis: Reference gene primer amplification yielded estimated nucleated cell counts. The repertoire was sequenced with immunoSEQ multiplex PCR; TCRdb's copy has only in-frame clones and lacks some. Clone size and the V and J calls come from that table; the DNA yielded D and trimming. The table lists roughly 180,000 clones, less than 90% of them singletons. The specimen sequenced was peripheral blood. The V and J genes are TRBV6-5 and TRBJ1-4; 8 bases map to TRBD1. This TCR was recovered from a man aged 70 or older with active or convalescent COVID-19. In DNA, the CDR3 is TGTGCCAGCAGTCGGGGACAGGTCCCGGCGGAACTGTTTTTT. Protein product: CASSRGQVPAELFF.